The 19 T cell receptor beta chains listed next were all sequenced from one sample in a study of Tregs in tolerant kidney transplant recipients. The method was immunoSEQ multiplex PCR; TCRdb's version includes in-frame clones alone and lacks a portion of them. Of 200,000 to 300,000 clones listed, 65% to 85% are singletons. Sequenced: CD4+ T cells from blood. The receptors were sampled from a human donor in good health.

In DNA, the CDR3 is TGCGCCAGCAGCGCCAGGGACTACCCAGGGGGAGAGACCCAGTACTTC. Translated, it gives CASSARDYPGGETQYF. The chain joins TRBV5-1 to TRBJ2-5; the D call may be TRBD1 or TRBD2 (7 bases each). Per germline, CDR1 SGHRS and CDR2 YFSETQ. The CDR3 has 16 amino acids. Trimming removed 4 bases at V and 4 bases at J, with 20 bases between.

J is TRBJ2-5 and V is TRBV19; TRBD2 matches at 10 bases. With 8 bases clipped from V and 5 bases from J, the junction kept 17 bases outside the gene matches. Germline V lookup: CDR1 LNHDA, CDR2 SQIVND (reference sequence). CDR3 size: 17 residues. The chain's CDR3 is CASSPSLLAGAGETQYF. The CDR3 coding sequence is TGTGCCAGTTCACCAAGTCTGCTAGCGGGGGCCGGGGAGACCCAGTACTTC.

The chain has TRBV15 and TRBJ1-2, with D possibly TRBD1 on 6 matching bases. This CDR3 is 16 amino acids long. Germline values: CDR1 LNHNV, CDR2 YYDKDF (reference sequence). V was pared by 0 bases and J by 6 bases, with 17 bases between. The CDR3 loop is CATSRDPGAPPDGYTF. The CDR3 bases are TGTGCCACCAGCAGAGATCCGGGGGCGCCCCCGGATGGCTACACCTTC.

CDR3 region: CASSFDRANTIYF. The CDR3 coding sequence is TGTGCCAGCAGTTTTGACAGGGCAAACACCATATATTTT. The rearrangement links TRBV5-4 to TRBJ1-3, with 7 nucleotides matching TRBD1. V shed 5 bases and J 6 bases; nucleotides not matched to a gene: 5. The CDR3 length is 13 residues. From germline, CDR1 is SGHNT and CDR2 YYREEE (reference sequence).

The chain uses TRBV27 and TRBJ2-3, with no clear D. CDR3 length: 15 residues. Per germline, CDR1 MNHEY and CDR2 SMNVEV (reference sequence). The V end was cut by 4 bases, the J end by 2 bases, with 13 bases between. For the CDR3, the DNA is TGTGCCAGCAGTTCGACCTTTTTTACCACAGATACGCAGTATTTT. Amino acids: CASSSTFFTTDTQYF.

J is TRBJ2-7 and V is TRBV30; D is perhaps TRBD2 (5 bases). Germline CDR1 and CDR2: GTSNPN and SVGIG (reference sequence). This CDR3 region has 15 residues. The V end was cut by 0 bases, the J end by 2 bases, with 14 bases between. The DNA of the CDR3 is TGTGCCTGGAGTGTACGAGGGCGGAACGCCTACGAGCAGTACTTC. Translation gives CAWSVRGRNAYEQYF. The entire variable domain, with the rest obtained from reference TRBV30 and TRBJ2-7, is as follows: SQTIHQWPATLVQPVGSPLSLECTVEGTSNPNLYWYRQAAGRGLQLLFYSVGIGQISSEVPQNLSASRPQDRQFILSSKKLLLSDSGFYLCAWSVRGRNAYEQYFGPGTRLTVT.

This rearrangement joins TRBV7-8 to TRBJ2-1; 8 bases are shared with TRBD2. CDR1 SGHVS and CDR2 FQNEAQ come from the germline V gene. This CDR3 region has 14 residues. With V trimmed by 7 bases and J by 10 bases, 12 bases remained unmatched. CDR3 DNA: TGTGCCAGCACGTTGCTGAGCGGGAGTGGCGAGCAGTTCTTC. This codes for CASTLLSGSGEQFF.

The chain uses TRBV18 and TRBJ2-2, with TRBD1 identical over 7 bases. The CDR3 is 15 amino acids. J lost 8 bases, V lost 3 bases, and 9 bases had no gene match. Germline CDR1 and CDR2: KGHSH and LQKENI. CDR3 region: CASSPPSDRNGELFF. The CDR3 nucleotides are TGTGCCAGCTCACCCCCTTCGGACAGGAATGGGGAGCTGTTTTTT.

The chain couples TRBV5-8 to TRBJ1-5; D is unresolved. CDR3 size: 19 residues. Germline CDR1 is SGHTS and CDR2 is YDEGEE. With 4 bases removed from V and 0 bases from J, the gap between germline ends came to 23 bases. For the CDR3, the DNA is TGTGCCAGCAGCGGCAGGACTTCTGGCCTGGGGTATAGCAATCAGCCCCAGCATTTT. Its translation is CASSGRTSGLGYSNQPQHF.

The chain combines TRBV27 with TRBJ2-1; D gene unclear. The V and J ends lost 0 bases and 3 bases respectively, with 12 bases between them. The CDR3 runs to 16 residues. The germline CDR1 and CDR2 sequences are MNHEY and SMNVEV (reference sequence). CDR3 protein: CASSLSASSGYNEQFF. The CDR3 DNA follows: TGTGCCAGCAGTTTATCGGCCTCTTCTGGCTACAATGAGCAGTTCTTC.

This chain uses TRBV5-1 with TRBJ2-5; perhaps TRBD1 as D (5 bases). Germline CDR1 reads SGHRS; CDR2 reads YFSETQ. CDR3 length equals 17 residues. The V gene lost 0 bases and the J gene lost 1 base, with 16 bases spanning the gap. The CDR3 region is CASSLAQVASGQETQYF. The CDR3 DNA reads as TGCGCCAGCAGCTTGGCACAGGTGGCCTCTGGCCAAGAGACCCAGTACTTC.

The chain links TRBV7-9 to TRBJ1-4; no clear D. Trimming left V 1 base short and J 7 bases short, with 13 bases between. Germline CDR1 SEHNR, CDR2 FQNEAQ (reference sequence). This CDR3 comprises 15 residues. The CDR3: CASSLGSGEREKLFF. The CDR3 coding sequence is TGTGCCAGCAGCTTAGGTTCCGGGGAACGTGAAAAACTGTTTTTT.

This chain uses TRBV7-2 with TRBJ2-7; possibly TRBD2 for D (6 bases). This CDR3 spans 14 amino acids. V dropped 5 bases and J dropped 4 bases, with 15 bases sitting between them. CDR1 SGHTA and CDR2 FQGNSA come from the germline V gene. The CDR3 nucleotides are TGTGCCAGCAGCGTGGGACTTCTTGTTTACGAGCAGTACTTC. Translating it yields CASSVGLLVYEQYF.

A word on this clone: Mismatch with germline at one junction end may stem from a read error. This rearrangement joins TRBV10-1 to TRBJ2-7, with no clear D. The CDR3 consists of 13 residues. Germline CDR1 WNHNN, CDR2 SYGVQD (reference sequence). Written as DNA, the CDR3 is TGCGCCAGCAGTGAGTCGATAGGGTTCCGGTTGGAGTTC. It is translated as CASSESIGFRLEF.

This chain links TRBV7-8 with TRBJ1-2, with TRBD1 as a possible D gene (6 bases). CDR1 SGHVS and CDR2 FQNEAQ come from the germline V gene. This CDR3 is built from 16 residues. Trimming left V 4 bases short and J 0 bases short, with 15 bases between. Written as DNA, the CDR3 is TGTGCCAGCAGCTACACCTCTACAGGGCCTAACTATGGCTACACCTTC. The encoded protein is CASSYTSTGPNYGYTF.

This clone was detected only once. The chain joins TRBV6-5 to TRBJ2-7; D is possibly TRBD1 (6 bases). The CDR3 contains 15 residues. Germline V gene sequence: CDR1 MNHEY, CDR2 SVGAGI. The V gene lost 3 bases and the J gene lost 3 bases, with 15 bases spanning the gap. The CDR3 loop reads CASSYVKGVNYEQYF. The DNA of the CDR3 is TGTGCCAGCAGTTATGTAAAGGGGGTCAACTACGAGCAGTACTTC.

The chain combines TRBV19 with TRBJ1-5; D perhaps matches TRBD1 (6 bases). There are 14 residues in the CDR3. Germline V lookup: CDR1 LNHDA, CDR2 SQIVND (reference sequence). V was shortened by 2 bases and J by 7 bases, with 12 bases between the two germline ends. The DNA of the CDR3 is TGTGCCAGTAGTATAAGGGGGGGTGACCAGCCCCAGCATTTT. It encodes CASSIRGGDQPQHF.

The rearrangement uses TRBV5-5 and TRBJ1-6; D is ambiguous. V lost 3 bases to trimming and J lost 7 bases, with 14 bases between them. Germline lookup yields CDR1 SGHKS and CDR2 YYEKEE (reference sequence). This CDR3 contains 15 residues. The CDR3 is CASSSAPGRNSPLHF. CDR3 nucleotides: TGTGCCAGCAGCTCGGCGCCAGGTCGAAATTCACCCCTCCACTTT. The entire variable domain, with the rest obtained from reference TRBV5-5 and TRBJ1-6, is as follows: DAGVTQSPTHLIKTRGQQVTLRCSPISGHKSVSWYQQVLGQGPQFIFQYYEKEERGRGNFPDRFSARQFPNYSSELNVNALLLGDSALYLCASSSAPGRNSPLHFGNGTRLTVT.

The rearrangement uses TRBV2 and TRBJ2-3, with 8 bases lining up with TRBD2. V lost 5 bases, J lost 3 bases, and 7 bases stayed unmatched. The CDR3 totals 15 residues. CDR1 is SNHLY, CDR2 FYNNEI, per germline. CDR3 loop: CASSRERGRTDTQYF. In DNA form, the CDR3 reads TGTGCCAGCAGTCGGGAGCGGGGGAGAACAGATACGCAGTATTTT. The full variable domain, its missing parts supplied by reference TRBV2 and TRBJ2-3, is EPEVTQTPSHQVTQMGQEVILRCVPISNHLYFYWYRQILGQKVEFLVSFYNNEISEKSEIFDDQFSVERPDGSNFTLKIRSTKLEDSAMYFCASSRERGRTDTQYFGPGTRLTVL.